The rows below give T cell receptor beta chains drawn from one sample of a study of CD8 T cells in ankylosing spondylitis. TCRdb fed the 5' RACE reads into MiXCR, producing one record per CDR3 protein. Altogether 150,000 to 200,000 distinct CDR3 sequences are present, around 8.9% being singletons, with the ten largest covering about 14%. Sequencing was done on a sample of blood, either unsorted or a sorted T cell fraction (not recorded which). Receptors were obtained from a female donor with ankylosing spondylitis or in good health (not recorded which). CDR3s include the opening cysteine and the closing phenylalanine or tryptophan. Each record gives: clone size, J gene, CDR3 length, D gene, V gene, CDR3 DNA, CDR3 protein. A D gene is named only where the DNA matches it firmly. Clone size appears in some rows only: once, few, many, or a class for an expanded clone.

abundance: few; j_gene: TRBJ2-1; len: 12; d_gene: -; v_gene: TRBV11-1; CDR3nt: TGTGCCAGCAGCCCGGGTAGTCCTGAGCAGTTCTTC; CDR3aa: CASSPGSPEQFF
abundance: few; j_gene: TRBJ2-1; len: 14; d_gene: -; v_gene: TRBV2; CDR3nt: TGTGCCATCCCTTCCGCAGCGGACTACAATGAGCAGTTCTTC; CDR3aa: CAIPSAADYNEQFF
abundance: -; j_gene: TRBJ1-1; len: 14; d_gene: -; v_gene: TRBV7-2; CDR3nt: TGTGCCAGCAGCTTAGTGGAGGGGAACACTGAAGCTTTCTTT; CDR3aa: CASSLVEGNTEAFF
abundance: few; j_gene: TRBJ2-1; len: 14; d_gene: -; v_gene: TRBV25-1; CDR3nt: TGTGCCAGCAGTGAATACGGTAAGGGGAACGAGCAGTTCTTC; CDR3aa: CASSEYGKGNEQFF
abundance: many; j_gene: TRBJ2-7; len: 16; d_gene: TRBD1; v_gene: TRBV28; CDR3nt: TGTGCCAGCAGCTCCAGGTCAGGACAGGGATGGTACGAGCAGTACTTC; CDR3aa: CASSSRSGQGWYEQYF
abundance: -; j_gene: TRBJ2-7; len: 13; d_gene: TRBD2; v_gene: TRBV10-2; CDR3nt: TGCGCCAGCAACCCGACTAGCCTCTACGAGCAGTACTTC; CDR3aa: CASNPTSLYEQYF
abundance: few; j_gene: TRBJ2-1; len: 17; d_gene: -; v_gene: TRBV9; CDR3nt: TGTGCCAGCAGCGTAGGATTGGACACCATATTTGGGGAAGAGCAGTTCTTC; CDR3aa: CASSVGLDTIFGEEQFF
abundance: many; j_gene: TRBJ1-1; len: 13; d_gene: -; v_gene: TRBV5-1; CDR3nt: TGCGCCAGCAGCGCGGCCCCCGGAACTGAAGCTTTCTTT; CDR3aa: CASSAAPGTEAFF
abundance: medium-sized; j_gene: TRBJ2-2; len: 15; d_gene: TRBD1; v_gene: TRBV19; CDR3nt: TGTGCCAGTAGTAACCTCGGACAGGACACCGGGGAGCTGTTTTTT; CDR3aa: CASSNLGQDTGELFF
abundance: few; j_gene: TRBJ2-1; len: 14; d_gene: -; v_gene: TRBV27; CDR3nt: TGTGCCAGCAGTTTAGGGTTAGGGCGAGATGAGCAGTTCTTC; CDR3aa: CASSLGLGRDEQFF
abundance: -; j_gene: TRBJ2-3; len: 17; d_gene: TRBD1; v_gene: TRBV29-1; CDR3nt: TGCAGCGTTGAAGATAGGGGGCGACAGGGTTTCACAGATACGCAGTATTTT; CDR3aa: CSVEDRGRQGFTDTQYF
abundance: few; j_gene: TRBJ2-1; len: 17; d_gene: -; v_gene: TRBV7-9; CDR3nt: TGTGCCAGCAGCCCCATAGGGGGCGGGAGGATATACGATGAGCAGTTCTTC; CDR3aa: CASSPIGGGRIYDEQFF
abundance: few; j_gene: TRBJ1-1; len: 16; d_gene: -; v_gene: TRBV5-4; CDR3nt: TGTGCCAGCAGCTCCACCTCCACAGGAACGAACACTGAAGCTTTCTTT; CDR3aa: CASSSTSTGTNTEAFF
abundance: -; j_gene: TRBJ1-5; len: 14; d_gene: -; v_gene: TRBV5-6; CDR3nt: TGTGCCAGCAGCTTCAGGGAATACGATCAGCCCCAGCATTTT; CDR3aa: CASSFREYDQPQHF
abundance: few; j_gene: TRBJ2-1; len: 14; d_gene: -; v_gene: TRBV12-3/TRBV12-4; CDR3nt: TGTGCCAGCAGTCCCTCGGGAGTTATCAATGAGCAGTTCTTC; CDR3aa: CASSPSGVINEQFF
abundance: few; j_gene: TRBJ2-5; len: 16; d_gene: TRBD2; v_gene: TRBV13; CDR3nt: TGTGCCAGCAGCACCAGGACTAGCGGAGCGGGAGAGACCCAGTACTTC; CDR3aa: CASSTRTSGAGETQYF
abundance: few; j_gene: TRBJ1-2; len: 16; d_gene: -; v_gene: TRBV6-5; CDR3nt: TGTGCCAGCAGTTACTCGATAGGCCAGTCGAACTATGGCTACACCTTC; CDR3aa: CASSYSIGQSNYGYTF
abundance: -; j_gene: TRBJ2-3; len: 16; d_gene: TRBD2; v_gene: TRBV9; CDR3nt: TGTGCCAGCAGCGGTGGGACTAGCCGAAGCACAGATACGCAGTATTTT; CDR3aa: CASSGGTSRSTDTQYF
abundance: few; j_gene: TRBJ1-2; len: 10; d_gene: -; v_gene: TRBV30; CDR3nt: TGTGCCTGGGATGACTTTGGCTACACCTTC; CDR3aa: CAWDDFGYTF
abundance: -; j_gene: TRBJ1-5; len: 13; d_gene: -; v_gene: TRBV15; CDR3nt: TGTGCCACCAGTCCAGGGGTCAATCAGCCCCAGCATTTT; CDR3aa: CATSPGVNQPQHF
abundance: few; j_gene: TRBJ1-1; len: 13; d_gene: TRBD1; v_gene: TRBV2; CDR3nt: TGTGCCATCCCTGGGACAGGGCGAACTGAAGCTTTCTTT; CDR3aa: CAIPGTGRTEAFF
abundance: -; j_gene: TRBJ2-3; len: 15; d_gene: TRBD2; v_gene: TRBV20-1; CDR3nt: TGCAGTGCGCTGGGACTAGCGGGTCTCACAGATACGCAGTATTTT; CDR3aa: CSALGLAGLTDTQYF
abundance: few; j_gene: TRBJ2-1; len: 14; d_gene: -; v_gene: TRBV6-5; CDR3nt: TGTGCCAGCAGTTACTCCGGCCCAACCAATGAGCAGTTCTTC; CDR3aa: CASSYSGPTNEQFF
abundance: many; j_gene: TRBJ2-7; len: 14; d_gene: -; v_gene: TRBV10-3; CDR3nt: TGTGCCATCAGTGAAGTGGGAGAGAACTACGAGCAGTACTTC; CDR3aa: CAISEVGENYEQYF
abundance: -; j_gene: TRBJ2-3; len: 16; d_gene: TRBD1; v_gene: TRBV4-2; CDR3nt: TGTGCCAGCAGCGATCGACAGGGGATCAACACAGATACGCAGTATTTT; CDR3aa: CASSDRQGINTDTQYF
abundance: few; j_gene: TRBJ2-7; len: 16; d_gene: -; v_gene: TRBV6-1; CDR3nt: TGTGCCAGCAGCGACCGGACCTCCTCCCCACCCTACGAGCAGTACTTC; CDR3aa: CASSDRTSSPPYEQYF
abundance: few; j_gene: TRBJ2-4; len: 15; d_gene: TRBD2; v_gene: TRBV9; CDR3nt: TGTGCCAGCAGCGATGGGGAAGGACTAGTGAACATTCAGTACTTC; CDR3aa: CASSDGEGLVNIQYF
abundance: many; j_gene: TRBJ2-1; len: 14; d_gene: -; v_gene: TRBV11-2; CDR3nt: TGTGCCAGCAGCTCCCCCAGGGCGTACAATGAGCAGTTCTTC; CDR3aa: CASSSPRAYNEQFF
abundance: many; j_gene: TRBJ2-1; len: 11; d_gene: -; v_gene: TRBV6-5; CDR3nt: TGTGCCAGCAGTTACGGACAGGAGCAGTTCTTC; CDR3aa: CASSYGQEQFF
abundance: -; j_gene: TRBJ1-6; len: 14; d_gene: -; v_gene: TRBV6-2/TRBV6-3; CDR3nt: TGTGCCAGCACCGACCCGGGAAATAATTCACCCCTCCACTTT; CDR3aa: CASTDPGNNSPLHF